Listed below are T cell receptor beta chains from one sample, sequenced in a study of blood T cell repertoires in COVID-19. Using immunoSEQ multiplex PCR, the repertoire was profiled, and TCRdb retains in-frame clones only, with some absent. The sample has 200,000 to 250,000 clones, approximately 80% seen once. The source material was PBMCs or T cells enriched from blood (not recorded which). The receptors shown here come from a man under 40 with acute COVID-19. Each CDR3 is given with its conserved first and last residue. The size field is filled for only some rows; it gives once, few, many or a size class.

TRBV10-2	.	TRBJ2-2	CASRPRQGSIGELFF
TRBV3-1/TRBV3-2	few	TRBJ1-1	CASRFGTGAMTEAFF
TRBV27	.	TRBJ1-6	CASSTPGSPLHF
TRBV7-9	once	TRBJ1-1	CASSPASETEAFF
TRBV6-5	.	TRBJ1-2	CASNQGQGIGYTF
TRBV10-3	.	TRBJ1-5	CAISDHVEEPQHF
TRBV19	.	TRBJ1-5	CASSIRDRNQPQHF
TRBV2	few	TRBJ1-5	CASSEGQRQPQHF
TRBV6-4	.	TRBJ2-5	CASRTGTGGAETQYF
TRBV29-1	few	TRBJ1-3	CSGRTGESTIYF
TRBV5-1	.	TRBJ2-6	CASSLVGQSSGANVLTF
TRBV9	.	TRBJ2-1	CASSVRSVGGEQFF
TRBV6-1	.	TRBJ1-1	CASSEVGDHEAFF
TRBV19	once	TRBJ1-2	CASSTGDLWYGYTF
TRBV6-5	.	TRBJ1-5	CASSYFRGQPQHF
TRBV30	.	TRBJ1-6	CAWSRRDGYNSPLHF
TRBV4-1	.	TRBJ2-7	CASSHLTGEGSYEQYF
TRBV6-6	.	TRBJ2-3	CASSYSGRGKDTQYF
TRBV4-2	few	TRBJ2-1	CASSPRTSGSYNEQFF
TRBV19	.	TRBJ2-2	CASSILGTAKLANTGELFF
TRBV9	few	TRBJ2-5	CASSATGAGGYQETQYF
TRBV5-4	.	TRBJ1-4	CASSLSIGGQEKLFF
TRBV5-6	.	TRBJ2-3	CASSLALTPHTQYF
TRBV3-1/TRBV3-2	.	TRBJ2-3	CASSQLGGSDTQYF
TRBV5-1	.	TRBJ2-5	CASSSGGLGPEETQYF
TRBV7-9	.	TRBJ1-6	CASSPGTGTYNSPLHF
TRBV12-5	.	TRBJ2-7	CASGLTGGIYEQYF
TRBV7-9	.	TRBJ2-1	CASSGRGWDNNEQFF
TRBV3-1/TRBV3-2	.	TRBJ1-6	CASSSGGNSPLHF
TRBV6-5	once	TRBJ1-1	CASRYPLDRDEAFF
TRBV6-1	.	TRBJ1-1	CASSEGGWTEAFF
TRBV21-1	.	TRBJ1-6	CASSKRDSDNSPLHF
TRBV25-1	.	TRBJ2-5	CASSALLAGTEETQYF
TRBV2	.	TRBJ2-7	CASRGTGGGGYEQYF
TRBV7-3	.	TRBJ2-3	CASSLAGTALKDTQYF
TRBV27	.	TRBJ2-1	CASSSPVSGSYYNEQFF
TRBV5-4	.	TRBJ2-2	CASSLDRGELFF
TRBV5-6	.	TRBJ1-6	CASSLAGVGNSPLHF
TRBV29-1	.	TRBJ1-1	CSLTETGNTEAFF
TRBV24-1	.	TRBJ2-3	CATSDFTGGLRDTQYF
TRBV6-6	.	TRBJ1-2	CASSPLGQGGGYTF
TRBV29-1	.	TRBJ2-2	CSWGDGVNTGELFF
TRBV5-1	.	TRBJ2-3	CASSLVGGALEQYF
TRBV6-1	.	TRBJ1-3	CASSEAEGPGNTIYF
TRBV6-5	.	TRBJ1-1	CATEGQGNTEAFF
TRBV7-9	few	TRBJ2-3	CASSLGTSTDTQYF
TRBV6-4	.	TRBJ2-1	CASSDSGQGGINEQFF
TRBV9	.	TRBJ2-2	CASSAGQGATGELFF
TRBV27	.	TRBJ1-6	CASRGTGGRVDNSPLHF
TRBV19	.	TRBJ2-5	CASSIIEGAETQYF
TRBV6-5	.	TRBJ1-3	CASSYSGQLPGNTIYF
TRBV5-1	.	TRBJ2-3	CASSLWQGADTQYF
TRBV6-5	.	TRBJ1-6	CASRRTGDNSPLHF
TRBV5-1	few	TRBJ2-7	CASSFWDSYEQYF
TRBV28	.	TRBJ2-1	CASSLNEYNEQFF